The present TCR beta chain was sequenced within a study of T-cell memory formation after mild COVID-19. Background on the study: There were largely donor-specific TCR clusters. Findings and limits, study-wide: Clones shrinking between day 15 and 85 showed a balanced CD4/CD8 split, and those that grew later tilted toward CD4+.

Turning to this clonotype: Antigen unknown.

The CDR3 is 15 residues long. Germline CDR1 and CDR2: LNHDA and SQIVND (reference sequence). V was shortened by 6 bases and J by 0 bases, with 12 bases between the two germline ends. A 5'RACE reaction primed in the constant segment made cDNA libraries of TCR alpha and TCR beta, and these carried sample barcodes and UMIs. MiXCR, run by TCRdb on the 5' RACE reads, gives a single entry per CDR3 protein. The data contain fewer than 700,000 distinct CDR3 sequences, roughly 22% of them seen just once; the ten biggest clones take up approximately 8.4%. This TCR came from an adult woman who had mild COVID-19 (a few samples of this study predate the infection). Cell type and time point are not known. Material for sequencing was PBMCs or a T cell subset sorted from them (not recorded which). The chain combines TRBV19 with TRBJ2-1; D is tentatively TRBD1 or TRBD2 (5 bases each). The CDR3 DNA reads as TGTGCCAGTAGCATGGGACGGAGCTCCTACAATGAGCAGTTCTTC. This translates into CASSMGRSSYNEQFF.